Here is one T cell receptor (beta chain) with its context. Its antigen is unknown. This sample stems from a study of shared clonotypes between healthy human individuals. This CDR3 spans 15 amino acids. The ends were cut back, 1 base at V and 5 bases at J, with 16 bases in the middle. CDR1 and CDR2 from the germline V gene are SGHRS and YFSETQ. Broader study findings: Estimated richness was generally greater in naive than memory subsets. Few donors restricted represented genetic and exposure-history diversity.

The authors ran the assay at deep level. Here immunoSEQ multiplex PCR was the method, and the copy in TCRdb shows in-frame clones only, minus some. Found here are around 700,000 clones, about two thirds of them singletons; the top ten hold approximately 1.8%. The receptor comes from a woman aged 25 to 39 in good health. Specimen: memory CD4+ T cells sorted from blood. The subset denotes: CD45RA-negative fraction. V is TRBV5-1 and J is TRBJ2-7; D remains ambiguous. CDR3 sequence reads: CASSLLGRSVDEQYF. CDR3 coding DNA: TGCGCCAGCAGCTTGTTAGGACGAAGCGTGGACGAGCAGTACTTC.